This T cell receptor beta chain was recovered during a study of OX40 agonist ivuxolimab in advanced cancers. General study points: CD8+ T cells were the subset that, on average, had more expanded clones than CD4+. The study observed clonal expansion of CD4+ and CD8+ blood T cells by week 6 at 0.1 to 3.0 mg/kg.

Trimming removed 2 bases from V and 4 bases from J; junction bases left unmatched: 6. This CDR3 comprises 17 residues. CDR1 LNHDA and CDR2 SQIVND come from the germline V gene (reference sequence). Clones were sequenced by immunoSEQ multiplex PCR, and TCRdb holds only the in-frame ones, with some missing. The profile shows about 48,000 clones, about four fifths of them singletons. Excluded were patients having autoimmune disease history or systemic immunosuppression. Comments on this clone: What it binds is unknown.

This specimen consisted of CD4+ or CD8+ T cells sorted from blood, obtained in a trial of the OX40 agonist ivuxolimab. The receptor's source is an adult with an advanced solid tumor such as melanoma, head and neck, liver or kidney cancer. The chain links TRBV19 to TRBJ2-1, with 12 bases lining up with TRBD2. Here the CDR3 DNA reads TGTGCCAGTAGTATATTGACTAGCGGGGGCTTATACAATGAGCAGTTCTTC. Translating it yields CASSILTSGGLYNEQFF.